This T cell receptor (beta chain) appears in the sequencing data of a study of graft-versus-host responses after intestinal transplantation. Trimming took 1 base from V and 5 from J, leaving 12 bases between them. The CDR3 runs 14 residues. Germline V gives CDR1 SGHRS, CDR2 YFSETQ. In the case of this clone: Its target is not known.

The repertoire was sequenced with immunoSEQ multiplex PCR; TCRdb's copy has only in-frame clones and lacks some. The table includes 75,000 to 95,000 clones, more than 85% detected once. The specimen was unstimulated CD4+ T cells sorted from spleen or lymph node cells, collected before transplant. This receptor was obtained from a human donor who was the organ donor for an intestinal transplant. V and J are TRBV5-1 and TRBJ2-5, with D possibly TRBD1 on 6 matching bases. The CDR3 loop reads CASSLIWGHETQYF. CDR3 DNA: TGCGCCAGCAGCTTGATTTGGGGGCACGAGACCCAGTACTTC.